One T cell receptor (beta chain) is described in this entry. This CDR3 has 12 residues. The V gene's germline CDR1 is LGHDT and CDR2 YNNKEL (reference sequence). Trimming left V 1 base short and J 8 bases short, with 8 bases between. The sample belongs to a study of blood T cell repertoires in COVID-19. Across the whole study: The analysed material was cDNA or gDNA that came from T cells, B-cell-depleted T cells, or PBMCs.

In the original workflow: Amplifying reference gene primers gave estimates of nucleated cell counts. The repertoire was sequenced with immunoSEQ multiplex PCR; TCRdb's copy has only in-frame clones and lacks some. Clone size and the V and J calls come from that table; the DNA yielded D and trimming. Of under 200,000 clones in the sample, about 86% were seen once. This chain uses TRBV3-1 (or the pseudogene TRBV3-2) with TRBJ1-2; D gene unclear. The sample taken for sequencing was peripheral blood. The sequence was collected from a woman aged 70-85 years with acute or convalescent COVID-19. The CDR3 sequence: CASSQGKEGYTF. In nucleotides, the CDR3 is TGTGCCAGCAGCCAAGGAAAGGAGGGCTACACCTTC.